Listed here are 16 T cell receptor beta chains from one sample, sequenced in a study of blood T cell repertoires in COVID-19. Repertoires were generated with immunoSEQ multiplex PCR, while TCRdb's copy carries only in-frame clones and drops some. The sample consists of 200,000 to 300,000 clones, roughly 80% of them appearing once. Material for sequencing was peripheral blood. These receptors were collected from a woman aged 55-69 years with active or convalescent COVID-19.

The chain employs TRBV19 and TRBJ2-1, with D maybe TRBD1 (6 bases). V was clipped by 2 bases and J by 9 bases, with 20 bases between them. This CDR3 comprises 16 residues. Germline CDR1 is LNHDA and CDR2 is SQIVND (reference sequence). This CDR3 reads CASSITGWSGSLEQFF. The CDR3 DNA follows: TGTGCCAGTAGTATAACAGGGTGGTCCGGGTCGCTTGAGCAGTTCTTC.

The genes are TRBV4-2 and TRBJ2-5, with D perhaps TRBD2 (5 bases). This CDR3 has 14 residues. Germline V gene data show CDR1 as LGHNA and CDR2 as YNFKEQ. V was shortened by 2 bases and J by 5 bases, with 12 bases between the two germline ends. CDR3 in DNA: TGTGCCAGCAGCCAACCTTTGGGCGGGGAGACCCAGTACTTC. Translated, it gives CASSQPLGGETQYF.

The chain couples TRBV19 to TRBJ2-3; 10 bases are shared with TRBD2. Germline trimming cut 3 bases from V and 3 bases from J; bases unmatched to any gene: 6. The CDR3 length is 16 residues. CDR1 is LNHDA and CDR2 is SQIVND in the germline V gene (reference sequence). The CDR3 reads CASSMERGGLTDTQYF. The CDR3 DNA reads TGTGCCAGTAGTATGGAGCGGGGGGGCTTGACAGATACGCAGTATTTT. The full variable domain, its missing parts supplied by reference TRBV19 and TRBJ2-3, is DGGITQSPKYLFRKEGQNVTLSCEQNLNHDAMYWYRQDPGQGLRLIYYSQIVNDFQKGDIAEGYSVSREKKESFPLTVTSAQKNPTAFYLCASSMERGGLTDTQYFGPGTRLTVL.

As for this clone: The junction and the germline gene differ at one end; a read error may be behind it. This chain connects TRBV5-1 to TRBJ2-3; 7 nucleotides agree with TRBD1. CDR3 length equals 17 residues. The germline gives CDR1 SGHRS, CDR2 YFSETQ. The CDR3 loop is CASSLGPGTVATDTQYF. CDR3 in DNA: TGCGCCAGCAGTTTGGGGCCCGGGACAGTTGCCACAGATACGCAGTATTTT. The whole variable domain, filled in from reference TRBV5-1 and TRBJ2-3, reads KAGVTQTPRYLIKTRGQQVTLSCSPISGHRSVSWYQQTPGQGLQFLFEYFSETQRNKGNFPGRFSGRQFSNSRSEMNVSTLELGDSALYLCASSLGPGTVATDTQYFGPGTRLTVL.

The J gene is TRBJ2-1, the V gene TRBV9; the D is unclear. CDR1 and CDR2 (germline): SGDLS, YYNGEE. V was shortened by 4 bases and J by 3 bases, with 2 bases between the two germline ends. This CDR3 region has 11 residues. The CDR3 bases are TGTGCCAGCAGCTACTACAATGAGCAGTTCTTC. Amino acid sequence: CASSYYNEQFF.

This clone was found a few times. The rearrangement uses TRBV28 and TRBJ2-1; 7 bases match TRBD1. The germline V gene encodes CDR1 MDHEN and CDR2 SYDVKM. The junction had 14 bases not matched to a gene; V was cut back by 7 bases and J by 5 bases. The CDR3 is 16 amino acids. In DNA, the CDR3 is TGTGCCAGCACCCTCAGGGGGATGCGGCTTAACAATGAGCAGTTCTTC. As protein: CASTLRGMRLNNEQFF. Full variable domain (outside the CDR3, taken from reference TRBV28 and TRBJ2-1): DVKVTQSSRYLVKRTGEKVFLECVQDMDHENMFWYRQDPGLGLRLIYFSYDVKMKEKGDIPEGYSVSREKKERFSLILESASTNQTSMYLCASTLRGMRLNNEQFFGPGTRLTVL.

This clone showed up just once. The chain combines TRBV7-2 with TRBJ1-3; 12 bases are shared with TRBD1. Germline V lookup: CDR1 SGHTA, CDR2 FQGNSA. The ends lost 5 bases at V and 3 bases at J; junction bases unmatched: 8. This CDR3 has 17 residues. The CDR3 DNA reads TGTGCCAGCAGCCTTCTCCGGGACAGGGGGCTTGGAAACACCATATATTTT. It specifies CASSLLRDRGLGNTIYF.

In the case of this clone: At one end, the junction sequence differs from germline, possibly due to a read error. The gene calls are TRBV7-7 and TRBJ2-2, with TRBD1 identical over 11 bases. Germline V gene data show CDR1 as SSHAT and CDR2 as FNYEAQ (reference sequence). The CDR3 is 16 amino acids. CDR3 in DNA: TGTGCTAGCAGTCGCAGGACAGGGGGCAGTACCGGGGAGCTGTTTTTT. It specifies CASSRRTGGSTGELFF.

The CDR3 coding sequence is TGTGCCAGCAGTGCGGGCCTTCAGGGCACTGAAGCTTTCTTT. It codes for CASSAGLQGTEAFF. The chain recombines TRBV25-1 with TRBJ1-1; D possibly corresponds to TRBD1 (5 bases). CDR3 length: 14 amino acids. V was cut by 4 bases and J by 4 bases, with 13 bases left in between. Germline values: CDR1 MGHDK, CDR2 SYGVNS.

The CDR3: CASSLPIRGSSGNTIYF. The CDR3, as DNA: TGTGCCAGCAGCCTCCCAATTCGCGGAAGCTCTGGAAACACCATATATTTT. The gene calls are TRBV9 and TRBJ1-3; D not certain. The V gene lost 4 bases and the J gene lost 0 bases, with 17 bases spanning the gap. Per germline, CDR1 SGDLS and CDR2 YYNGEE. The CDR3 totals 17 residues. The full variable domain, in which reference TRBV9 and TRBJ1-3 provide the parts outside the CDR3, is DSGVTQTPKHLITATGQRVTLRCSPRSGDLSVYWYQQSLDQGLQFLIQYYNGEERAKGNILERFSAQQFPDLHSELNLSSLELGDSALYFCASSLPIRGSSGNTIYFGEGSWLTVV.

The chain is built from TRBV6-2 or TRBV6-3 and TRBJ2-1; TRBD2 matches 12 bases. Germline V CDR1 and CDR2: MNHEY, SVGEGT. With V trimmed by 6 bases and J by 0 bases, 9 bases remained unmatched. This CDR3 spans 18 amino acids. As DNA, the CDR3 is TGTGCCAGCAGCCGCGGGACTAGCGGGCCATACTCCTACAATGAGCAGTTCTTC. As protein: CASSRGTSGPYSYNEQFF.

V usage is TRBV19 and J usage is TRBJ2-5; D is perhaps TRBD1 (5 bases). V was clipped by 3 bases and J by 4 bases, with 9 bases between them. The CDR3 is 13 residues long. Per the germline V gene, CDR1 is LNHDA and CDR2 is SQIVND (reference sequence). The CDR3 spells CASSIQGIETQYF. In nucleotides, the CDR3 is TGTGCCAGTAGTATCCAGGGCATAGAGACCCAGTACTTC. Using reference TRBV19 and TRBJ2-5 for the parts outside the CDR3, the full variable domain is DGGITQSPKYLFRKEGQNVTLSCEQNLNHDAMYWYRQDPGQGLRLIYYSQIVNDFQKGDIAEGYSVSREKKESFPLTVTSAQKNPTAFYLCASSIQGIETQYFGPGTRLLVL.

This chain links TRBV2 with TRBJ2-3; no clear D gene. Germline V gives CDR1 SNHLY, CDR2 FYNNEI. Trimming removed 3 bases from V and 5 bases from J, with 18 bases in between. This CDR3 contains 16 residues. The CDR3 sequence is CASSEVESAHLDTQYF. The CDR3 DNA follows: TGTGCCAGCAGTGAGGTGGAGTCGGCCCACTTAGATACGCAGTATTTT. The full variable domain, with the rest looked up from reference TRBV2 and TRBJ2-3, is EPEVTQTPSHQVTQMGQEVILRCVPISNHLYFYWYRQILGQKVEFLVSFYNNEISEKSEIFDDQFSVERPDGSNFTLKIRSTKLEDSAMYFCASSEVESAHLDTQYFGPGTRLTVL.

This clone was recorded once. This chain joins TRBV5-1 and TRBJ2-5; the D gene is possibly TRBD1 (6 bases). Germline V gene sequence: CDR1 SGHRS, CDR2 YFSETQ. Between the trimmed V and J ends, which lost 3 bases and 3 bases, there was a span of 9 bases. The CDR3 spans 13 residues. CDR3 region: CASSSRTEETQYF. In DNA form, the CDR3 reads TGCGCCAGCAGCTCACGGACAGAAGAGACCCAGTACTTC. The full variable domain, completed using reference TRBV5-1 and TRBJ2-5, is KAGVTQTPRYLIKTRGQQVTLSCSPISGHRSVSWYQQTPGQGLQFLFEYFSETQRNKGNFPGRFSGRQFSNSRSEMNVSTLELGDSALYLCASSSRTEETQYFGPGTRLLVL.

The chain joins TRBV19 to TRBJ2-3; the match to TRBD2 covers 10 bases. The V and J ends lost 3 bases and 1 base, in that order; junction bases with no gene match: 4. There are 16 residues in the CDR3. Germline CDR1 LNHDA, CDR2 SQIVND (reference sequence). The CDR3: CASSMRLAGGTDTQYF. CDR3 DNA: TGTGCCAGTAGTATGCGGCTAGCGGGGGGCACAGATACGCAGTATTTT.

This clone was detected only a few times. The chain uses TRBV4-1 and TRBJ2-7; D is undetermined. Trimming took 1 base from V and 6 from J, leaving 13 bases between them. Germline CDR1 and CDR2: MGHRA and YSYEKL. This CDR3 is built from 14 residues. For the CDR3, the DNA is TGCGCCAGCAGCCAAGGGCATGGTAATCGCGAGCAGTACTTC. Encoded protein: CASSQGHGNREQYF.